The 11 T cell receptor beta chains in this list originate from one sample, sequenced in a study of blood T cell repertoires in COVID-19. Measured with immunoSEQ multiplex PCR; TCRdb has only the in-frame clones, and not every one. The top ten clones hold 9.7% of a sample with some 220,000 clones, roughly 84% of them seen once. The sequenced sample was peripheral blood. Every receptor here comes from a man aged 50 to 60 with active or convalescent COVID-19.

This clone was detected once. The rearrangement uses TRBV6-5 and TRBJ1-4; tentatively, D is TRBD1 (5 bases). The CDR3 is 15 amino acids. CDR1 is MNHEY, CDR2 SVGAGI, per germline. Trimming took off 9 bases at V and 3 bases at J, with 17 bases between the two ends. CDR3 residues: CASVRAVGSNEKLFF. CDR3 DNA sequence: TGTGCCAGTGTCAGGGCGGTTGGGTCTAATGAAAAACTGTTTTTT.

The rearrangement links TRBV6-6 to TRBJ1-5; no definite D call. CDR1 is MNHNY, CDR2 SVGAGI, per germline (reference sequence). V gave up 2 bases and J gave up 5 bases, with 4 bases separating them. The CDR3 has 12 amino acids. CDR3 DNA: TGTGCCAGCAGTTACGGAGATCAGCCCCAGCATTTT. The encoded protein is CASSYGDQPQHF.

V is TRBV3-1 (or the pseudogene TRBV3-2) and J is TRBJ2-2; D unresolved. Trimming cost V 4 bases and J 6 bases, with 12 bases left between them. This CDR3 has 14 residues. CDR1 is LGHDT, CDR2 YNNKEL, per germline (reference sequence). Here the CDR3 reads CASSLTAASGELFF. The CDR3, as DNA: TGTGCCAGCAGCCTTACGGCGGCATCCGGGGAGCTGTTTTTT.

V and J are TRBV19 and TRBJ1-1, with TRBD1 matching 8 bases. Trimming took 10 bases from V and 0 from J; bases not matched to a gene: 7. The CDR3 covers 14 residues. CDR1 is LNHDA, CDR2 SQIVND, per germline (reference sequence). The chain's CDR3 is CATSGQGLNTEAFF. CDR3 coding DNA: TGTGCCACCTCCGGACAGGGTTTGAACACTGAAGCTTTCTTT.

This chain connects TRBV2 to TRBJ2-1, with 7 bases fitting TRBD1. This CDR3 has 12 amino acids. The V and J ends lost 1 base and 13 bases, in that order; junction bases with no gene match: 4. The V gene's germline CDR1 is SNHLY and CDR2 FYNNEI. As DNA, the CDR3 is TGTGCCAGCAGTGAAGGGAGGACAGGTCAGTTCTTC. Its protein product is CASSEGRTGQFF.

V is TRBV6-5 and J is TRBJ1-4, with a tentative D call TRBD1 (6 bases). The CDR3 has 15 residues. Germline V gene data show CDR1 as MNHEY and CDR2 as SVGAGI. Between the trimmed V and J ends, which lost 4 bases and 2 bases, there was a span of 11 bases. The CDR3 sequence is CASSLRTATNEKLFF. Written as DNA, the CDR3 is TGTGCCAGCAGTTTGCGGACAGCGACTAATGAAAAACTGTTTTTT.

With regard to this clone: A junction boundary mismatches the germline segment, possibly from a read error. The CDR3 region has the DNA TGTGCCACCAGCGAGACAGTCAACTATGGCTACACCTTC. Translated: CATSETVNYGYTF. J is TRBJ1-2 and V is TRBV3-1 (or the pseudogene TRBV3-2); weak D call: TRBD1 (5 bases). In germline, CDR1 is LGHDT, CDR2 YNNKEL (reference sequence). This CDR3 has 13 amino acids.

The gene calls are TRBV4-3 and TRBJ2-6, with D possibly matching TRBD2 (5 bases). CDR3 length: 17 residues. Deletions cut 4 bases from V and 0 bases from J, with 13 bases between. CDR1 and CDR2 from the germline V gene are LGHNA and YSLEER. The CDR3 nucleotides are TGCGCCAGCAGCCTAAAGACTGCGGGCTCTGGGGCCAACGTCCTGACTTTC. It yields the protein CASSLKTAGSGANVLTF.

The chain links TRBV3-1 (or the pseudogene TRBV3-2) to TRBJ2-7; D gene uncertain. This CDR3 contains 13 residues. From germline, CDR1 is LGHDT and CDR2 YNNKEL (reference sequence). Trimming removed 1 base from V and 2 bases from J, with 6 bases in between. The CDR3 DNA sequence: TGTGCCAGCAGCCAAGGTGGGCCCTACGAGCAGTACTTC. Its protein product is CASSQGGPYEQYF.

This chain connects TRBV2 to TRBJ2-7; 8 positions match TRBD2. V shed 3 bases and J 3 bases; nucleotides not matched to a gene: 4. The CDR3 extends over 14 amino acids. The germline V gene has CDR1 SNHLY and CDR2 FYNNEI. CDR3 coding DNA: TGTGCCAGCAGTGAGGGTAGCGGGATCTACGAGCAGTACTTC. Protein sequence: CASSEGSGIYEQYF.

J is TRBJ1-6 and V is TRBV6-5, with D perhaps matching TRBD1 (5 bases). V lost 0 bases, J lost 10 bases, and 13 bases lay in between. The CDR3 totals 15 residues. In germline, CDR1 is MNHEY, CDR2 SVGAGI. CDR3: CASSYSIDSQSPLHF. The DNA of the CDR3 is TGTGCCAGCAGTTACTCGATAGACAGCCAGTCACCCCTCCACTTT.